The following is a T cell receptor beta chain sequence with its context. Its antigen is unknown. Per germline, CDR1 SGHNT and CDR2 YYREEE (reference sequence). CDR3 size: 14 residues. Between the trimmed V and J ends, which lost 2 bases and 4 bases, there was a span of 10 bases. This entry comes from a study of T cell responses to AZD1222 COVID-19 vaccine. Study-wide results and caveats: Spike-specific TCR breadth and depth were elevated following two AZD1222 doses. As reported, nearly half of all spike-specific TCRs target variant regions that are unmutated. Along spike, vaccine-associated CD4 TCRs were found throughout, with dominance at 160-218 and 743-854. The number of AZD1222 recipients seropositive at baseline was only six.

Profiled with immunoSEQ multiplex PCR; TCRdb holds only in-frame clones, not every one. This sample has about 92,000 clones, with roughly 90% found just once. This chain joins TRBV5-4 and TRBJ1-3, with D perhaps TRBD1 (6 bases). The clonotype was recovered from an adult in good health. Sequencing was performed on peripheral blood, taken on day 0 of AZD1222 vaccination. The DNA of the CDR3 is TGTGCCAGCAGCTTTACAGGGTTCGGAAACACCATATATTTT. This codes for CASSFTGFGNTIYF.